These 24 T cell receptor beta chains came from one sample sequenced in a study of T-cell reconstitution after alpha-beta-depleted transplantation in children (dated by TCRdb to between 2015 and 2016). Library prep was done by PCR. Sequencing was carried out with an Illumina HiSeq 2500. To normalize quantification of the TCRbeta repertoire, the TCR libraries were built with molecular barcoding that relied on unique molecular identifiers. Through fastp at Q25 and MiXCR, TCRdb rebuilt clones from the public reads, retaining in-frame beta chains. Identical CDR3 protein sequences are pooled into one entry, listed with their most common genes and DNA. For this sample the table gives more than 400,000 distinct CDR3 sequences, of which about 40% were detected only once. Clones ranked in the top ten supply roughly a quarter of the sample. Taken with the paper, the label for treatment or condition translates to: allogeneic hematopoietic cell transplantation with graft depleted of TCRalphabeta T cells and CD19 B cells.

Sequenced material: PBMCs, taken before TCRalphabeta/CD19-depleted stem cell transplant. These receptors originate from a girl under 10 years old with aplastic anemia, due to receive a stem cell transplant.

The V call is TRBV29-1, the J call TRBJ2-1; unclear D gene. Germline assignment: CDR1 SQVTM and CDR2 ANQGSEA. The V gene lost 4 bases and the J gene lost 0 bases, with 13 bases spanning the gap. This CDR3 is built from 15 residues. CDR3 DNA: TGCAGCGTTGGGAAAGCGTTGAGCTCCTACAATGAGCAGTTCTTC. Protein: CSVGKALSSYNEQFF.

The chain joins TRBV10-3 to TRBJ1-2; D is possibly TRBD1 (6 bases). Trimming left V 4 bases short and J 8 bases short, with 17 bases between. Germline V lookup: CDR1 ENHRY, CDR2 SYGVKD. CDR3 length equals 14 residues. CDR3 residues: CAISASTGTSGYTF. CDR3 coding DNA: TGTGCCATCAGTGCGTCAACAGGGACGAGCGGCTACACCTTC.

This chain uses TRBV7-8 with TRBJ1-1; 7 nucleotides agree with TRBD1. The V gene's germline CDR1 is SGHVS and CDR2 FQNEAQ. V gave up 5 bases and J gave up 7 bases; unmatched junction bases: 10. The CDR3 runs to 14 residues. The CDR3 reads CASSPAGGALEAFF. CDR3 DNA sequence: TGTGCCAGCAGCCCCGCAGGGGGGGCTCTTGAAGCTTTCTTT. The full variable domain, its missing parts supplied by reference TRBV7-8 and TRBJ1-1, is GAGVSQSPRYKVAKRGQDVALRCDPISGHVSLFWYQQALGQGPEFLTYFQNEAQLDKSGLPSDRFFAERPEGSVSTLKIQRTQQEDSAVYLCASSPAGGALEAFFGQGTRLTVV.

This sequence joins TRBV12-3 or TRBV12-4 and TRBJ2-1; 7 nucleotides align to TRBD1. This CDR3 spans 14 amino acids. With 3 bases clipped from V and 4 bases from J, the junction kept 3 bases outside the gene matches. The CDR3 DNA reads TGTGCCAGCAGTTTTGGACAGGAGTACAATGAGCAGTTCTTC. Residues: CASSFGQEYNEQFF.

On this clonotype: The germline gene is not matched at one end of the junction; a read error may be the cause. The chain is built from TRBV9 and TRBJ2-1; 9 bases are a match to TRBD2. This CDR3 is built from 16 residues. Germline V gene lookup returns CDR1 SGDLS and CDR2 YYNGEE. The CDR3: CASSPGTSPYYNEQSF. For the CDR3, the DNA is TGTGCCAGCAGCCCCGGGACTAGCCCATACTACAATGAGCAGTCCTTC.

This sequence joins TRBV20-1 and TRBJ1-2; 9 nucleotides line up with TRBD1. Germline values: CDR1 DFQATT, CDR2 SNEGSKA (reference sequence). The V segment lost 5 bases and the J segment 3 bases; nucleotides outside the gene matches: 7. The CDR3 consists of 14 residues. CDR3 DNA sequence: TGCAGTGCTCCAAGGACAGGGGTGTACTATGGCTACACCTTC. Translating it yields CSAPRTGVYYGYTF.

This clonotype was detected only a few times. The rearrangement links TRBV29-1 to TRBJ1-2; a possible D gene is TRBD1 (5 bases). The CDR3 extends over 10 amino acids. Germline V CDR1 and CDR2: SQVTM, ANQGSEA. With 4 bases removed from V and 8 bases from J, the gap between germline ends came to 8 bases. CDR3 sequence: CSVGGDGYTF. The CDR3 nucleotides read TGCAGCGTTGGGGGGGACGGCTACACCTTC.

The genes are TRBV3-1 and TRBJ2-1; TRBD2 matches 7 bases. With V trimmed by 0 bases and J by 6 bases, 14 bases remained unmatched. From germline, CDR1 is LGHDT and CDR2 YNNKEL (reference sequence). The CDR3 totals 18 residues. CDR3 nucleotide sequence: TGTGCCAGCAGCCAAGAAAGTTTTGTGGGCGGGAGAGGCAATGAGCAGTTCTTC. It codes for CASSQESFVGGRGNEQFF.

The V gene is TRBV6-5, the J gene TRBJ1-1; TRBD1 agrees at 9 bases. This CDR3 comprises 17 residues. Germline values: CDR1 MNHEY, CDR2 SVGAGI. Trimming cost V 4 bases and J 1 base; bases outside gene matches: 10. CDR3 protein: CASSLKGQGFKNTEAFF. In DNA, the CDR3 is TGTGCCAGCAGTTTAAAAGGACAGGGGTTTAAGAACACTGAAGCTTTCTTT.

At least ten counts were recorded for this clonotype. This rearrangement joins TRBV12-3 or TRBV12-4 to TRBJ2-2, with 10 bases identical to TRBD2. This CDR3 is built from 17 residues. Trimming at V came to 5 bases and at J to 1 base, leaving 7 bases not matched to a gene. The CDR3 bases are TGTGCCAGCAGTCCCCGTGCTAGCGGGGGGAACACCGGGGAGCTGTTTTTT. Protein sequence: CASSPRASGGNTGELFF.

The chain joins TRBV5-5 to TRBJ2-7; 9 positions agree with TRBD1. There are 14 residues in the CDR3. The germline CDR1 and CDR2 sequences are SGHKS and YYEKEE (reference sequence). J was trimmed by 3 bases and V by 5 bases; bases with no gene match: 6. CDR3 DNA sequence: TGTGCCAGCAGTTACCGACAGGGGGGCTACGAGCAGTACTTC. Its protein is CASSYRQGGYEQYF.

This clonotype is a singleton in its sample. Relative to the germline gene, one junction end is altered; a read error may explain this. The V gene is TRBV20-1, the J gene TRBJ1-1; D uncertain. The CDR3 totals 15 residues. The germline CDR1 and CDR2 sequences are DFQATT and SNEGSKA (reference sequence). The CDR3 here is CSARAARPMNTEALF. For the CDR3, the DNA is TGCAGTGCTAGAGCGGCCAGACCTATGAACACTGAAGCTCTCTTT.

This CDR3 reads CSALRDYLSNEQFF. DNA for the CDR3: TGCAGTGCCTTGCGGGACTACCTGAGCAATGAGCAGTTCTTC. The V gene is TRBV20-1, the J gene TRBJ2-1; 7 bases fit TRBD2. Germline V gene lookup returns CDR1 DFQATT and CDR2 SNEGSKA (reference sequence). The CDR3 sequence is 14 residues long. Germline trimming cut 6 bases from V and 6 bases from J; bases unmatched to any gene: 11.

J is TRBJ2-5 and V is TRBV7-3, with D maybe TRBD2 (6 bases). This CDR3 spans 13 amino acids. CDR1 SGHTA and CDR2 FQGTGA come from the germline V gene. V shed 5 bases and J shed 5 bases, with 12 bases lying between them. The CDR3 nucleotides read TGTGCCAGCAGCCTGAGCGGGTTCGAGACCCAGTACTTC. This translates into CASSLSGFETQYF.

This clonotype was detected a few times. The chain employs TRBV5-4 and TRBJ2-2; perhaps TRBD2 as D (6 bases). The CDR3 has 15 amino acids. The germline gives CDR1 SGHNT, CDR2 YYREEE (reference sequence). V dropped 2 bases and J dropped 3 bases, with 11 bases sitting between them. CDR3 coding DNA: TGTGCCAGCAGCTTCGGGAGTAGGGACACCGGGGAGCTGTTTTTT. Amino acids: CASSFGSRDTGELFF.

This rearrangement joins TRBV28 to TRBJ2-3, with unresolved D. Germline CDR1 reads MDHEN; CDR2 reads SYDVKM. Trimming cost V 3 bases and J 0 bases, with 10 bases left between them. The CDR3 has 15 amino acids. The CDR3 DNA follows: TGTGCCAGCAGTTTGGTGTCGTATAGCACAGATACGCAGTATTTT. Its protein is CASSLVSYSTDTQYF.

The genes are TRBV7-3 and TRBJ2-7, with a tentative D call TRBD2 (5 bases). V dropped 3 bases and J dropped 0 bases, with 15 bases sitting between them. The germline V gene has CDR1 SGHTA and CDR2 FQGTGA. This CDR3 spans 16 amino acids. Written as DNA, the CDR3 is TGTGCCAGCAGCTTCGCCGGGATTCCTGGCTCCTACGAGCAGTACTTC. Amino acid sequence: CASSFAGIPGSYEQYF.

This clonotype has just a few counts. J is TRBJ2-1 and V is TRBV20-1, with 7 bases fitting TRBD2. The CDR3 contains 14 residues. Losses at the gene ends were 2 bases for V and 8 bases for J; bases not matched to a gene: 9. Germline CDR1 is DFQATT and CDR2 is SNEGSKA (reference sequence). The CDR3 protein is CSARRLAGRDEQFF. The CDR3 DNA sequence: TGCAGTGCTAGACGACTAGCTGGTCGCGATGAGCAGTTCTTC.

The rearrangement joins TRBV25-1 to TRBJ2-3, with TRBD1 identical over 7 bases. CDR3 length: 15 amino acids. The germline V gene has CDR1 MGHDK and CDR2 SYGVNS. Losses at the gene ends were 5 bases for V and 6 bases for J; bases not matched to a gene: 11. The CDR3 DNA sequence: TGTGCCAGCAGTCCCCCCGGGACAGTGAGGGATACGCAGTATTTT. This codes for CASSPPGTVRDTQYF.

This clonotype was detected ten times or more. The chain combines TRBV7-2 with TRBJ2-7; D not certain. Trimming took off 0 bases at V and 3 bases at J, with 9 bases between the two ends. Germline lookup yields CDR1 SGHTA and CDR2 FQGNSA. CDR3 size: 14 residues. The CDR3 DNA follows: TGTGCCAGCAGCTTAGCGCCGGCGTTCTACGAGCAGTACTTC. Protein sequence: CASSLAPAFYEQYF. The entire variable domain, with the rest obtained from reference TRBV7-2 and TRBJ2-7, is as follows: GAGVSQSPSNKVTEKGKDVELRCDPISGHTALYWYRQSLGQGLEFLIYFQGNSAPDKSGLPSDRFSAERTGGSVSTLTIQRTQQEDSAVYLCASSLAPAFYEQYFGPGTRLTVT.

The chain has TRBV12-3 or TRBV12-4 and TRBJ2-5; 9 bases are shared with TRBD1. The CDR3 is 14 residues long. After removal of 5 bases from V and 5 bases from J, the junction contained 6 bases not matched to a gene. The CDR3 sequence: CASSPQGAAETQYF. CDR3 DNA sequence: TGTGCCAGCAGTCCACAGGGGGCGGCTGAGACCCAGTACTTC.

There are many counts of this clonotype. The gene calls are TRBV12-3 or TRBV12-4 and TRBJ1-6; D gene ambiguous. The CDR3 contains 14 residues. V gave up 4 bases and J gave up 9 bases, with 13 bases separating them. CDR3 residues: CASSSRPGGSPLHF. CDR3 coding DNA: TGTGCCAGCAGTTCCCGACCGGGTGGTTCACCCCTCCACTTT.

The chain couples TRBV28 to TRBJ2-3; the D is unclear. From germline, CDR1 is MDHEN and CDR2 SYDVKM. The CDR3 sequence is 13 residues long. The V end was cut by 1 base, the J end by 1 base, with 3 bases between. CDR3 bases: TGTGCCAGCAGTTTATTCGGCACAGATACGCAGTATTTT. It translates to CASSLFGTDTQYF. Combining the CDR3 with reference TRBV28 and TRBJ2-3 gives the whole variable domain DVKVTQSSRYLVKRTGEKVFLECVQDMDHENMFWYRQDPGLGLRLIYFSYDVKMKEKGDIPEGYSVSREKKERFSLILESASTNQTSMYLCASSLFGTDTQYFGPGTRLTVL.

This chain connects TRBV19 to TRBJ2-1, with TRBD1 matching over 7 bases. Germline V gene data show CDR1 as LNHDA and CDR2 as SQIVND (reference sequence). The CDR3 totals 15 residues. Trimming cost V 1 base and J 7 bases; bases outside gene matches: 7. DNA of the CDR3: TGTGCCAGTAGTATAGGGGCAGGGGGTCTTAATGAGCAGTTCTTC. Amino acid sequence: CASSIGAGGLNEQFF.